Listed here is a single T cell receptor (beta chain). TCRdb's table, derived via immunoSEQ multiplex PCR, lists solely in-frame clones and lacks some. Of roughly 140,000 clones listed, roughly 92% were seen once; the top ten hold 2% to 2.5%. This record belongs to a study of control samples from healthy donors and cancer patients. Germline-derived CDR1 and CDR2 are SEHNR and FQNEAQ (reference sequence). V was pared by 8 bases and J by 6 bases, with 6 bases of the junction left unmatched. The CDR3 has 14 residues. Sequencing input: blood. V gene TRBV7-9 combines with J gene TRBJ2-2, with TRBD1 identical over 10 bases. This TCR was recovered from a man between 45 and 60 years old in good health. The CDR3 bases are TGTGCCAGCGTCGGACAGGGGGAGTCCGGGGAGCTGTTTTTT. It translates to CASVGQGESGELFF.